Each of the 27 T cell receptor beta chains below was sequenced from the same sample in a study of siplizumab effects on memory and regulatory T cells (dated by TCRdb to between 2018 and 2020). The library relied on the immunoSEQ multiplex PCR assay. The table comes from immuneACCESS by way of TCRdb, which keeps in-frame sequences with V and J called. Part of the clones is missing from these tables; in studies checked, under half for an unresolved V gene and the rest for unknown reasons. Across this sample there are roughly 62,000 clones, with 79% seen only once. 0.42% of the sample lies in the top ten. The source material was memory CD4+ T cells sorted from blood. The sample's cell subset or site label, in plain terms: unstimulated CD4+ memory T cells. Receptors were obtained from a human donor in good health.

This clone turned up a few times. The chain links TRBV19 to TRBJ2-7, with TRBD1 matching over 9 bases. The junction had 13 bases not matched to a gene; V was cut back by 5 bases and J by 5 bases. The V gene's germline CDR1 is LNHDA and CDR2 SQIVND (reference sequence). This CDR3 region has 16 residues. The chain's CDR3 is CASSSIPGQGKNEQYF. The CDR3, as DNA: TGTGCCAGTAGTTCGATACCGGGACAGGGTAAGAACGAGCAGTACTTC.

This clone was picked up one time. The chain has TRBV6-1 and TRBJ1-1; a weak D match, TRBD1 (5 bases). Trimming left V 8 bases short and J 2 bases short, with 12 bases between. This CDR3 region has 13 residues. Germline assignment: CDR1 MNHNS and CDR2 SASEGT. CDR3 region: CASARDPNTEAFF. The CDR3 region has the DNA TGTGCCAGCGCCCGGGACCCAAACACTGAAGCTTTCTTT.

J is TRBJ2-7 and V is TRBV29-1; either TRBD1 or TRBD2 may supply D (7 bases each). The CDR3 consists of 16 residues. Germline-derived CDR1 and CDR2 are SQVTM and ANQGSEA. Trimming pared 0 bases from V and 6 bases from J, leaving 21 bases between. The chain's CDR3 is CSVEDQGGAPLGEQYF. CDR3 DNA: TGCAGCGTTGAAGATCAGGGGGGGGCGCCCCTCGGCGAGCAGTACTTC.

This clone has just a few counts. V is TRBV25-1 and J is TRBJ2-2, with TRBD1 as a possible D gene (5 bases). The CDR3 consists of 12 residues. The V end was cut by 4 bases, the J end by 9 bases, with 9 bases between. Germline lookup yields CDR1 MGHDK and CDR2 SYGVNS. The CDR3 sequence: CASSVWGRELFF. The CDR3 DNA follows: TGTGCCAGCAGTGTCTGGGGCCGGGAGCTGTTTTTT.

This clone was seen only a few times. V and J are TRBV5-4 and TRBJ2-7, with 7 positions matching TRBD1. Losses at the gene ends were 6 bases for V and 0 bases for J; bases not matched to a gene: 3. This CDR3 contains 13 residues. The V gene's germline CDR1 is SGHNT and CDR2 YYREEE (reference sequence). The CDR3 loop reads CASNRQGSYEQYF. DNA for the CDR3: TGTGCCAGCAACCGACAGGGCTCCTACGAGCAGTACTTC.

This chain links TRBV11-2 with TRBJ2-3; D may be TRBD2 (6 bases). V shed 3 bases and J shed 3 bases, with 19 bases lying between them. The CDR3 has 17 residues. Germline-derived CDR1 and CDR2 are SGHAT and FQNNGV. Here the CDR3 reads CASSLTEDYVRTDTQYF. As DNA, the CDR3 is TGTGCCAGCAGCTTGACGGAGGACTATGTTCGGACAGATACGCAGTATTTT.

V and J are TRBV27 and TRBJ1-2; D possibly corresponds to TRBD1 (6 bases). The V end lost 2 bases, the J end lost 0 bases, and 16 bases lay between the germline ends. The CDR3 sequence is 17 residues long. The germline V gene has CDR1 MNHEY and CDR2 SMNVEV (reference sequence). The CDR3 DNA reads TGTGCCAGCAGTTTAAGAGGACAGCGACTTTCTAACTATGGCTACACCTTC. Amino acid sequence: CASSLRGQRLSNYGYTF.

By sample fraction, this clone is medium-sized. J is TRBJ1-6 and V is TRBV4-3; possibly TRBD1 for D (5 bases). Germline values: CDR1 LGHNA, CDR2 YSLEER. Trimming left V 0 bases short and J 7 bases short, with 16 bases between. This CDR3 region has 17 residues. The CDR3 nucleotides are TGCGCCAGCAGCCAAGATCTCCAGGGATTTGGAAATTCACCCCTCCACTTT. Residues: CASSQDLQGFGNSPLHF.

This clone was seen more than once but under ten times. CDR3 in amino acids: CAISGRGGTSARVNTEAFF. In DNA, the CDR3 is TGTGCCATCAGTGGGAGAGGGGGGACCTCCGCCCGTGTGAACACTGAAGCTTTCTTT. The chain couples TRBV10-3 to TRBJ1-1; D perhaps matches TRBD1 (6 bases). Germline V gene lookup returns CDR1 ENHRY and CDR2 SYGVKD. The CDR3 has 19 residues. V shed 4 bases and J shed 0 bases, with 24 bases lying between them.

CDR3 in DNA: TGTGCCAGCAGCTCGAGCGGGAGGGTGAGTGGCTACACCTTC. It specifies CASSSSGRVSGYTF. This chain connects TRBV5-6 to TRBJ1-2, with D uncertain. Trimming stripped 3 bases from V and 7 bases from J, with 16 bases between. Germline loops: CDR1 SGHDT, CDR2 YYEEEE. This CDR3 comprises 14 residues.

This chain connects TRBV6-5 to TRBJ2-3; D remains ambiguous. This CDR3 spans 14 amino acids. CDR1 is MNHEY, CDR2 SVGAGI, per germline. Deletions cut 6 bases from V and 2 bases from J, with 12 bases between. CDR3 residues: CASRMDPATDTQYF. The CDR3 DNA sequence: TGTGCCAGCAGGATGGACCCGGCCACAGATACGCAGTATTTT.

The J gene is TRBJ2-7, the V gene TRBV9; TRBD2 matches at 8 bases. V trimming: 6 bases; J trimming: 5 bases; junction bases outside the gene matches: 7. Germline V gene lookup returns CDR1 SGDLS and CDR2 YYNGEE. CDR3 length: 13 residues. The CDR3 reads CASKGLGGDEQYF. The CDR3 DNA reads as TGTGCCAGCAAGGGACTAGGGGGGGACGAGCAGTACTTC.

V is TRBV25-1 and J is TRBJ1-1; D uncertain. Germline assignment: CDR1 MGHDK and CDR2 SYGVNS. The CDR3 sequence is 12 residues long. Trimming left V 6 bases short and J 7 bases short, with 12 bases between. The CDR3 region is CASRWAAGEAFF. CDR3 DNA sequence: TGTGCCAGCAGGTGGGCGGCGGGTGAAGCTTTCTTT.

This clone came up once. The chain links TRBV7-2 to TRBJ2-1; 12 nucleotides align to TRBD2. The CDR3 extends over 15 amino acids. Unmatched junction bases numbered 2, after V lost 2 bases and J lost 6 bases. In germline, CDR1 is SGHTA, CDR2 FQGNSA. CDR3 protein: CASSLSSGGVNEQFF. The CDR3 nucleotides are TGTGCCAGCAGCTTATCTAGCGGGGGGGTCAATGAGCAGTTCTTC.

CDR3 region: CASSFGRNTEAFF. CDR3 nucleotides: TGTGCCAGCAGTTTTGGACGGAACACTGAAGCTTTCTTT. The chain joins TRBV6-6 to TRBJ1-1, with no clear D. Germline lookup yields CDR1 MNHNY and CDR2 SVGAGI (reference sequence). The CDR3 is made up of 13 amino acids. V lost 4 bases, J lost 1 base, and 7 bases lay in between.

This clone was seen more than once but under ten times. The gene calls are TRBV4-3 and TRBJ2-1; maybe TRBD1 (7 bases). The CDR3 has 15 amino acids. The germline V and J ends were trimmed by 2 bases and 10 bases, with 18 bases remaining between them. Germline assignment: CDR1 LGHNA and CDR2 YSLEER. The CDR3 here is CASSQQGGQTGEQFF. CDR3 coding DNA: TGCGCCAGCAGCCAACAGGGGGGTCAAACCGGCGAGCAGTTCTTC.

V and J are TRBV18 and TRBJ1-5; 7 bases fit TRBD1. Germline CDR1 reads KGHSH; CDR2 reads LQKENI. V was clipped by 0 bases and J by 4 bases; unmatched bases: 0. The length of the CDR3 is 14 residues. CDR3 sequence reads: CASSPPGQNQPQHF. DNA of the CDR3: TGTGCCAGCTCACCACCGGGACAGAATCAGCCCCAGCATTTT.

The chain uses TRBV6-5 and TRBJ1-2, with 10 bases that match TRBD1. The V gene end was trimmed by 2 bases and the J gene end by 7 bases; junction bases not matched to a gene: 10. Germline loops: CDR1 MNHEY, CDR2 SVGAGI. There are 16 residues in the CDR3. The CDR3 sequence: CASSYTTGTGASGYTF. CDR3 coding DNA: TGTGCCAGCAGTTACACCACCGGGACAGGGGCATCTGGCTACACCTTC.

V and J are TRBV6-5 and TRBJ1-6, with D possibly being TRBD1 (5 bases). The CDR3 consists of 13 residues. V shed 5 bases and J shed 6 bases, with 8 bases lying between them. Germline V gives CDR1 MNHEY, CDR2 SVGAGI. CDR3 loop: CASSTGLNSPLHF. DNA for the CDR3: TGTGCCAGCAGTACGGGACTTAATTCACCCCTCCACTTT.

This clone appeared a single time. The CDR3 loop is CASTGTVSGNEQFF. The CDR3 DNA reads TGTGCCAGTACCGGGACAGTATCCGGCAATGAGCAGTTCTTC. The chain employs TRBV19 and TRBJ2-1; 7 nucleotides agree with TRBD1. From germline, CDR1 is LNHDA and CDR2 SQIVND (reference sequence). The CDR3 is 14 amino acids. V gave up 7 bases and J gave up 6 bases; unmatched junction bases: 9.

This chain joins TRBV30 and TRBJ2-7; 10 bases are a match to TRBD2. The CDR3 runs to 14 residues. The V gene's germline CDR1 is GTSNPN and CDR2 SVGIG (reference sequence). With 4 bases clipped from V and 2 bases from J, the junction kept 5 bases outside the gene matches. The CDR3 region is CAWTKGLAAYEQYF. For the CDR3, the DNA is TGTGCCTGGACCAAAGGACTAGCGGCCTACGAGCAGTACTTC.

The gene calls are TRBV27 and TRBJ2-7; tentative D call: TRBD1 (7 bases). V lost 6 bases and J lost 2, with 14 bases in between. CDR3 length: 14 amino acids. Germline V CDR1 and CDR2: MNHEY, SMNVEV (reference sequence). CDR3 residues: CASSDREEPYEQYF. As DNA, the CDR3 is TGTGCCAGCAGCGACAGGGAGGAACCCTACGAGCAGTACTTC.

This clone was observed a handful of times. The rearrangement links TRBV29-1 to TRBJ1-1, with D hard to call. V was clipped by 4 bases and J by 4 bases, with 13 bases between them. This CDR3 has 13 residues. From germline, CDR1 is SQVTM and CDR2 ANQGSEA. In DNA form, the CDR3 reads TGCAGCGTTGGTCACGGTATAACCACTGAAGCTTTCTTT. It codes for CSVGHGITTEAFF. The full variable domain, with the rest looked up from reference TRBV29-1 and TRBJ1-1, is SAVISQKPSRDICQRGTSLTIQCQVDSQVTMMFWYRQQPGQSLTLIATANQGSEATYESGFVIDKFPISRPNLTFSTLTVSNMSPEDSSIYLCSVGHGITTEAFFGQGTRLTVV.

The CDR3 DNA sequence: TGTGCCAGCAGTCAGGGGGCCTCTGGAAACACCATATATTTT. Translated, it gives CASSQGASGNTIYF. The chain links TRBV6-6 to TRBJ1-3; 8 bases match TRBD1. The V gene's germline CDR1 is MNHNY and CDR2 SVGAGI (reference sequence). V gave up 5 bases and J gave up 0 bases; unmatched junction bases: 0. This CDR3 region has 14 residues.

This chain connects TRBV4-2 to TRBJ2-1; 8 bases map to TRBD1. CDR3 length: 15 residues. V dropped 2 bases and J dropped 9; count of bases not matched to a gene: 9. CDR1 is LGHNA and CDR2 is YNFKEQ in the germline V gene. The CDR3 sequence: CASSQTGTGRLEQFF. The CDR3 nucleotides are TGTGCCAGCAGCCAAACCGGGACAGGCCGACTTGAGCAGTTCTTC.

As regards this clone: One junction end disagrees with the germline gene, perhaps due to a read error. CDR3 amino acids: CASSLWAAQSMFF. Written as DNA, the CDR3 is TGTGCCAGCAGCTTGTGGGCAGCCCAGTCGATGTTTTTT. V and J are TRBV5-1 and TRBJ1-4; D ambiguous. Germline V gene sequence: CDR1 SGHRS, CDR2 YFSETQ. The CDR3 covers 13 residues.

This chain connects TRBV30 to TRBJ2-3, with a possible D match to TRBD2 (6 bases). The CDR3 extends over 15 amino acids. Germline V gives CDR1 GTSNPN, CDR2 SVGIG (reference sequence). With 1 base removed from V and 2 bases from J, the gap between germline ends came to 13 bases. CDR3 loop: CAWSGGDRSTDTQYF. The CDR3 nucleotides read TGTGCCTGGAGTGGCGGGGACCGATCCACAGATACGCAGTATTTT.